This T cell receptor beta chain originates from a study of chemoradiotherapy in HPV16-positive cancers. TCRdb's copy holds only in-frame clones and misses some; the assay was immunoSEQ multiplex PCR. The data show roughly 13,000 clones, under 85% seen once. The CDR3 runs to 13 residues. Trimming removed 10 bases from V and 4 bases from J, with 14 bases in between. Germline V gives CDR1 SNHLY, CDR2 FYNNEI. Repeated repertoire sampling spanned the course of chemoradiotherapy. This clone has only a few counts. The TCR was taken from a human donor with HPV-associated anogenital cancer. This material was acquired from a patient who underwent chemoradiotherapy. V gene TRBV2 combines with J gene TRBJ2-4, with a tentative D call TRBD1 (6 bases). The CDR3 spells CATRQAAKNIQYF. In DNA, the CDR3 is TGTGCCACCCGACAGGCCGCAAAAAACATTCAGTACTTC.